The 25 T cell receptor beta chains presented below share a single source sample, sequenced in a study of T-cell reconstitution after alpha-beta-depleted transplantation in children. This sample's TCRbeta library carried unique molecular identifier barcodes. MiXCR, run by TCRdb on the PCR reads, gives a single entry per CDR3 protein. The sample includes a few hundred thousand distinct CDR3 sequences, under 15% of them seen just once. Sequencing was performed on PBMCs from the stem cell graft donor, taken from the stem cell graft. Receptors originate from a human donor who donated a stem cell graft to a child with combined immunodeficiency.

The chain combines TRBV7-3 with TRBJ2-6, with 8 bases lining up with TRBD1. The germline V gene encodes CDR1 SGHTA and CDR2 FQGTGA. V shed 6 bases, J shed 1 base, and the junction held 5 bases outside the gene matches. CDR3 length: 16 amino acids. The CDR3 DNA follows: TGTGCCAGCAGACCCACAGGGGGTTCTGGGGCCAACGTCCTGACTTTC. It is translated as CASRPTGGSGANVLTF.

The CDR3 spells CASSWPPGTSGYHTDTQYF. The CDR3 DNA reads as TGTGCCAGCAGCTGGCCCCCGGGGACTAGCGGGTACCATACAGATACGCAGTATTTT. The chain employs TRBV11-2 and TRBJ2-3; 12 nucleotides match TRBD2. Losses at the gene ends were 4 bases for V and 3 bases for J; bases not matched to a gene: 14. Germline CDR1 and CDR2: SGHAT and FQNNGV. The CDR3 is 19 residues long.

This clonotype appeared a few times. The chain carries TRBV6-1 and TRBJ2-1, with TRBD2 matching 15 bases. This CDR3 is built from 17 residues. Trimming took 6 bases from V and 7 from J; bases not matched to a gene: 10. Germline V gene sequence: CDR1 MNHNS, CDR2 SASEGT. The CDR3 nucleotides read TGTGCCAGCAGAAAAAGCGGACTAGCGGGGGGGCGAAATGAGCAGTTCTTC. Translation gives CASRKSGLAGGRNEQFF.

This clonotype showed up just a few times. J is TRBJ2-7 and V is TRBV7-2; TRBD2 might be the D (6 bases). Between the trimmed V and J ends, which lost 3 bases and 0 bases, there was a span of 12 bases. CDR1 SGHTA and CDR2 FQGNSA come from the germline V gene. The CDR3 extends over 15 amino acids. Here the CDR3 reads CASSLGGAPSYEQYF. The CDR3 DNA sequence: TGTGCCAGCAGCTTGGGCGGGGCCCCCTCCTACGAGCAGTACTTC.

This sequence joins TRBV12-3 or TRBV12-4 and TRBJ1-5; D perhaps matches TRBD1 (6 bases). This CDR3 has 18 amino acids. Trimming removed 8 bases from V and 4 bases from J, with 27 bases in between. The CDR3 protein is CASPRQVTSDYLNQPQHF. CDR3 sequence (DNA): TGTGCCAGCCCCAGACAGGTGACATCTGATTACCTGAATCAGCCCCAGCATTTT.

This clonotype was recorded many times. The rearrangement links TRBV12-3 or TRBV12-4 to TRBJ2-1, with 7 bases identical to TRBD1. The length of the CDR3 is 16 residues. Trimming cost V 3 bases and J 3 bases; bases outside gene matches: 8. CDR3 sequence reads: CASSFSAGGIYNEQFF. CDR3 nucleotide sequence: TGTGCCAGCAGTTTCTCGGCAGGGGGTATCTACAATGAGCAGTTCTTC.

In its sample, this clonotype was seen many times. This chain uses TRBV7-2 with TRBJ2-1, with D perhaps TRBD1 (6 bases). The germline V and J ends were trimmed by 5 bases and 1 base, with 12 bases remaining between them. The CDR3 contains 15 residues. Germline V gene data show CDR1 as SGHTA and CDR2 as FQGNSA. In nucleotides, the CDR3 is TGTGCCAGCAGCCCCCATAGGGGGTCCTACAATGAGCAGTTCTTC. Amino acid sequence: CASSPHRGSYNEQFF. Variable domain in full (rest from reference TRBV7-2 and TRBJ2-1): GAGVSQSPSNKVTEKGKDVELRCDPISGHTALYWYRQSLGQGLEFLIYFQGNSAPDKSGLPSDRFSAERTGGSVSTLTIQRTQQEDSAVYLCASSPHRGSYNEQFFGPGTRLTVL.

This clonotype has a count of ten or more. The chain carries TRBV20-1 and TRBJ2-3, with no clear D. Trimming pared 0 bases from V and 0 bases from J, leaving 16 bases between. Germline CDR1 DFQATT, CDR2 SNEGSKA (reference sequence). The length of the CDR3 is 17 residues. CDR3 residues: CSARDLGNRPSTDTQYF. For the CDR3, the DNA is TGCAGTGCTAGAGATCTTGGGAACAGACCTAGCACAGATACGCAGTATTTT.

This clonotype was detected only a few times. V usage is TRBV29-1 and J usage is TRBJ2-1; no reliable D call. V gave up 5 bases and J gave up 0 bases, with 5 bases separating them. The V gene's germline CDR1 is SQVTM and CDR2 ANQGSEA. The CDR3 sequence is 12 residues long. The CDR3 reads CSVSDSYNEQFF. The CDR3 DNA sequence: TGCAGCGTTTCGGACTCCTACAATGAGCAGTTCTTC.

The V and J genes are TRBV2 and TRBJ2-7; a possible D gene is TRBD2 (6 bases). The germline V gene encodes CDR1 SNHLY and CDR2 FYNNEI. This CDR3 is built from 15 residues. Deletions cut 0 bases from V and 5 bases from J, with 14 bases between. The CDR3 DNA reads as TGTGCCAGCAGTGAAGCTCTAGCGCCGGTGGACGAGCAGTACTTC. Translation gives CASSEALAPVDEQYF. The whole variable domain, remainder taken from reference TRBV2 and TRBJ2-7, is EPEVTQTPSHQVTQMGQEVILRCVPISNHLYFYWYRQILGQKVEFLVSFYNNEISEKSEIFDDQFSVERPDGSNFTLKIRSTKLEDSAMYFCASSEALAPVDEQYFGPGTRLTVT.

This clonotype turned up a few times. The chain couples TRBV20-1 to TRBJ2-1; D is undetermined. V lost 1 base and J lost 6, with 13 bases in between. Looked up from germline, CDR1 is DFQATT and CDR2 is SNEGSKA (reference sequence). The CDR3 extends over 14 amino acids. The CDR3, as DNA: TGCAGTGCTAGAGTGGCCGCCTCGGGCAATGAGCAGTTCTTC. It codes for CSARVAASGNEQFF.

This clonotype was seen a few times. An end of the junction differs from the germline gene, which may be a read error. J is TRBJ2-5 and V is TRBV9; a weak D match, TRBD2 (5 bases). From germline, CDR1 is SGDLS and CDR2 YYNGEE. CDR3 length: 15 residues. This CDR3 is CASSVTGTSEESQYF. Written as DNA, the CDR3 is TGTGCCAGCAGCGTGACGGGAACGTCGGAAGAGTCCCAGTACTTC. The whole variable domain, remainder taken from reference TRBV9 and TRBJ2-5, is DSGVTQTPKHLITATGQRVTLRCSPRSGDLSVYWYQQSLDQGLQFLIQYYNGEERAKGNILERFSAQQFPDLHSELNLSSLELGDSALYFCASSVTGTSEESQYFGPGTRLLVL.

This clonotype was seen ten or more times. The chain recombines TRBV20-1 with TRBJ2-1; D gene ambiguous. The CDR3 sequence is 15 residues long. Germline lookup yields CDR1 DFQATT and CDR2 SNEGSKA (reference sequence). V lost 3 bases and J lost 0, with 12 bases in between. CDR3 bases: TGCAGTGCTAGTGGACGGTCCCTCTCCTACAATGAGCAGTTCTTC. This codes for CSASGRSLSYNEQFF.

This clonotype was seen a handful of times. The chain uses TRBV9 and TRBJ1-6; the match to TRBD1 covers 9 bases. V shed 4 bases, J shed 10 bases, and the junction held 6 bases outside the gene matches. Germline-derived CDR1 and CDR2 are SGDLS and YYNGEE. The CDR3 sequence is 14 residues long. This CDR3 is CASSTGTGTSPLHF. DNA for the CDR3: TGTGCCAGCAGCACCGGGACAGGGACCTCACCCCTCCACTTT.

The chain carries TRBV6-2 or TRBV6-3 and TRBJ2-1; tentative D call: TRBD2 (6 bases). Trimming took 10 bases from V and 9 from J, leaving 31 bases between them. Germline V gives CDR1 MNHEY, CDR2 SVGEGT. The CDR3 runs 17 residues. The CDR3 here is CANTRRDSTFLYAEQFF. CDR3 nucleotide sequence: TGTGCCAACACGCGACGGGACTCAACTTTCTTATACGCTGAGCAGTTCTTC.

This chain connects TRBV5-5 to TRBJ1-1; a weak D match, TRBD1 (6 bases). The CDR3 is 14 amino acids. Per germline, CDR1 SGHKS and CDR2 YYEKEE (reference sequence). Trimming pared 6 bases from V and 1 base from J, leaving 13 bases between. CDR3 in amino acids: CASTLGAANTEAFF. For the CDR3, the DNA is TGTGCCAGCACCCTGGGGGCGGCGAACACTGAAGCTTTCTTT.

The V gene is TRBV2, the J gene TRBJ1-4; D gene unclear. The germline gives CDR1 SNHLY, CDR2 FYNNEI. V lost 5 bases, J lost 4 bases, and 11 bases lay in between. The length of the CDR3 is 14 residues. CDR3 DNA sequence: TGTGCCAGCAGTAACCGGGCCCTTAATGAAAAACTGTTTTTT. Translated, it gives CASSNRALNEKLFF.

This clonotype was recorded a few times. The rearrangement links TRBV7-6 to TRBJ2-1; tentative D call: TRBD2 (7 bases). V lost 5 bases to trimming and J lost 2 bases, with 16 bases between them. The germline gives CDR1 SGHVS, CDR2 FNYEAQ. This CDR3 contains 16 residues. CDR3 nucleotides: TGTGCCAGCAGCCCAGGAGGGGGGGGGGCCTACAATGAGCAGTTCTTC. Translated: CASSPGGGGAYNEQFF. Drawing the rest from reference TRBV7-6 and TRBJ2-1, the complete variable domain is GAGVSQSPRYKVTKRGQDVALRCDPISGHVSLYWYRQALGQGPEFLTYFNYEAQQDKSGLPNDRFSAERPEGSISTLTIQRTEQRDSAMYRCASSPGGGGAYNEQFFGPGTRLTVL.

The chain couples TRBV18 to TRBJ2-1; D not resolved. The CDR3 is 16 amino acids. V lost 0 bases and J lost 4, with 13 bases in between. In germline, CDR1 is KGHSH, CDR2 LQKENI. CDR3 sequence: CASSPPSWAGYNEQFF. For the CDR3, the DNA is TGTGCCAGCTCACCACCCTCGTGGGCCGGGTACAATGAGCAGTTCTTC.

This clonotype was recorded at least ten times. The V gene is TRBV5-5, the J gene TRBJ2-5; D unresolved. Trimming removed 0 bases at V and 3 bases at J, with 9 bases between. The CDR3 runs 14 residues. Germline values: CDR1 SGHKS, CDR2 YYEKEE (reference sequence). In DNA form, the CDR3 reads TGTGCCAGCAGCTTGGAGTGGGTGGAAGAGACCCAGTACTTC. It is translated as CASSLEWVEETQYF.

The rearrangement joins TRBV15 to TRBJ1-4, with D possibly matching TRBD1 (6 bases). From germline, CDR1 is LNHNV and CDR2 YYDKDF (reference sequence). This CDR3 comprises 14 residues. The ends were cut back, 0 bases at V and 7 bases at J, with 9 bases in the middle. The chain's CDR3 is CATSRDPGAEKLFF. CDR3 bases: TGTGCCACCAGCAGAGATCCAGGGGCTGAAAAACTGTTTTTT.

The table lists this clonotype with a few counts. The chain couples TRBV12-3 or TRBV12-4 to TRBJ2-5; 16 bases align to TRBD2. With V trimmed by 5 bases and J by 2 bases, 14 bases remained unmatched. The CDR3 is 20 residues long. In DNA form, the CDR3 reads TGTGCCAGCAGTCCACCCCTTCCGGGACTAGCGGGAGGGGTACAAGAGACCCAGTACTTC. The encoded protein is CASSPPLPGLAGGVQETQYF.

This clonotype turned up a few times. V and J are TRBV7-2 and TRBJ2-1; 7 bases align to TRBD2. This CDR3 is 16 amino acids long. V dropped 5 bases and J dropped 3; count of bases not matched to a gene: 10. CDR1 is SGHTA and CDR2 is FQGNSA in the germline V gene. The CDR3 here is CASSNPGLKGYNEQFF. CDR3 nucleotide sequence: TGTGCCAGCAGCAATCCGGGACTAAAAGGCTACAATGAGCAGTTCTTC.

CDR3 sequence: CAIRPSSYNSPLHF. CDR3 sequence (DNA): TGTGCCATCAGGCCGAGCTCCTATAATTCACCCCTCCACTTT. V is TRBV10-3 and J is TRBJ1-6; D is unresolved. Trimming stripped 6 bases from V and 0 bases from J, with 6 bases between. CDR1 and CDR2 from the germline V gene are ENHRY and SYGVKD. The CDR3 consists of 14 residues.

This clonotype showed up many times. Here the CDR3 reads CSARGPGQVLYEQYF. DNA of the CDR3: TGCAGTGCTCGGGGCCCTGGGCAGGTGCTCTACGAGCAGTACTTC. This chain links TRBV20-1 with TRBJ2-7; D tentatively reads TRBD1 or TRBD2 (5 bases each). Between the trimmed V and J ends, which lost 5 bases and 3 bases, there was a span of 20 bases. This CDR3 has 15 amino acids. Germline V gives CDR1 DFQATT, CDR2 SNEGSKA (reference sequence).